This entry lists 30 T cell receptor beta chains sequenced from one sample in a study of T cell responses to AZD1222 COVID-19 vaccine. Sequencing was performed with immunoSEQ multiplex PCR; in TCRdb, only in-frame clones are kept and a portion is missing. The table records approximately 94,000 clones, around 90% of them present only once. Sequenced material: peripheral blood, taken on day 0 of AZD1222 vaccination. The origin of the receptors is an adult in good health.

The V and J genes are TRBV11-2 and TRBJ2-1; 7 positions agree with TRBD2. The CDR3 runs to 16 residues. Losses at the gene ends were 0 bases for V and 9 bases for J; bases not matched to a gene: 11. Per the germline V gene, CDR1 is SGHAT and CDR2 is FQNNGV. Here the CDR3 DNA reads TGTGCCAGCAGCTTAGAGGGGAGCGGGATGGGGGGTGAGCAGTTCTTC. Encoded protein: CASSLEGSGMGGEQFF.

This rearrangement joins TRBV27 to TRBJ1-6; unclear D gene. Per germline, CDR1 MNHEY and CDR2 SMNVEV (reference sequence). The CDR3 spans 18 residues. The germline V and J ends were trimmed by 3 bases and 0 bases, with 15 bases remaining between them. The CDR3 DNA follows: TGTGCCAGCAGTTTTGATCCAGGACCGAGCTCCTATAATTCACCCCTCCACTTT. It codes for CASSFDPGPSSYNSPLHF.

The chain is built from TRBV5-4 and TRBJ1-1; possibly TRBD1 for D (6 bases). Per the germline V gene, CDR1 is SGHNT and CDR2 is YYREEE (reference sequence). The germline V and J ends were trimmed by 2 bases and 3 bases, with 8 bases remaining between them. This CDR3 has 13 residues. The CDR3 sequence: CASSLQGHTEAFF. CDR3 sequence (DNA): TGTGCCAGCAGCTTACAGGGCCACACTGAAGCTTTCTTT. Full variable domain (remainder filled in from reference TRBV5-4 and TRBJ1-1): ETGVTQSPTHLIKTRGQQVTLRCSSQSGHNTVSWYQQALGQGPQFIFQYYREEENGRGNFPPRFSGLQFPNYSSELNVNALELDDSALYLCASSLQGHTEAFFGQGTRLTVV.

The chain has TRBV10-3 and TRBJ1-1, with 8 bases that match TRBD1. CDR1 ENHRY and CDR2 SYGVKD come from the germline V gene. The CDR3 has 14 residues. V lost 4 bases to trimming and J lost 4 bases; unmatched junction nucleotides: 5. The CDR3 nucleotides read TGTGCCATCAGTGTCACAGGGGGAAGCACTGAAGCTTTCTTT. It encodes CAISVTGGSTEAFF.

This rearrangement joins TRBV12-3 or TRBV12-4 to TRBJ1-1; D not resolved. This CDR3 is 13 amino acids long. Trimming pared 6 bases from V and 4 bases from J, leaving 12 bases between. CDR3 in amino acids: CASSRVHSTEAFF. Here the CDR3 DNA reads TGTGCCAGCAGCCGGGTTCACAGCACTGAAGCTTTCTTT.

The chain links TRBV6-6 to TRBJ2-7, with TRBD1 matching over 7 bases. Germline V gives CDR1 MNHNY, CDR2 SVGAGI (reference sequence). J gave up 3 bases and V 5 bases, and 1 base lay outside the gene matches. This CDR3 region has 12 residues. CDR3: CASSTGVYEQYF. Written as DNA, the CDR3 is TGTGCCAGCAGTACAGGGGTCTACGAGCAGTACTTC.

This clone was seen once. The chain carries TRBV5-5 and TRBJ1-2, with D perhaps matching TRBD1 (6 bases). CDR3 length: 19 residues. The germline V gene encodes CDR1 SGHKS and CDR2 YYEKEE (reference sequence). Trimming removed 0 bases at V and 2 bases at J, with 23 bases between. CDR3 in amino acids: CASSLGGIRDKLLNYGYTF. Written as DNA, the CDR3 is TGTGCCAGCAGCTTGGGAGGGATCCGGGACAAATTATTGAACTATGGCTACACCTTC.

The chain recombines TRBV7-2 with TRBJ2-1; 12 bases line up with TRBD2. The junction had 8 bases not matched to a gene; V was cut back by 3 bases and J by 5 bases. CDR1 is SGHTA, CDR2 FQGNSA, per germline. The CDR3 runs 17 residues. CDR3 coding DNA: TGTGCCAGCAGCTTCAGGCCGGGACTAGCGGGTAACAATGAGCAGTTCTTC. Residues: CASSFRPGLAGNNEQFF.

The chain has TRBV11-3 and TRBJ1-1; maybe TRBD1 (5 bases). Trimming removed 5 bases from V and 0 bases from J, with 13 bases in between. The germline gives CDR1 SGHNT, CDR2 YENEEA. The CDR3 length is 15 residues. CDR3: CASSPRRGLNTEAFF. CDR3 in DNA: TGTGCCAGCAGCCCCAGGCGGGGACTGAACACTGAAGCTTTCTTT.

This clone showed up just a few times. The rearrangement joins TRBV2 to TRBJ2-7; 7 nucleotides align to TRBD2. Trimming cost V 11 bases and J 3 bases; bases outside gene matches: 10. Germline CDR1 and CDR2: SNHLY and FYNNEI. This CDR3 has 13 residues. CDR3 sequence: CASQVGGFYEQYF. The CDR3 coding sequence is TGTGCCTCGCAGGTGGGAGGGTTCTACGAGCAGTACTTC.

On this clone: Other DNA sequences within the sample encode an identical CDR3. The CDR3 DNA sequence: TGTGCCAGCAGTTTGAAAGGGTATGGCTACACCTTC. Translating gives CASSLKGYGYTF. The chain joins TRBV28 to TRBJ1-2; D gene ambiguous. V was shortened by 3 bases and J by 5 bases, with 7 bases between the two germline ends. The germline V gene has CDR1 MDHEN and CDR2 SYDVKM. The CDR3 runs to 12 residues.

V gene TRBV24-1 combines with J gene TRBJ1-5; possibly TRBD1 for D (5 bases). Trimming removed 0 bases from V and 6 bases from J, with 23 bases in between. The V gene's germline CDR1 is KGHDR and CDR2 SFDVKD. CDR3 length: 19 residues. This CDR3 is CATSDLQAEGPLGGQPQHF. The CDR3 DNA reads TGTGCCACCAGTGATTTGCAGGCAGAGGGGCCCCTGGGGGGTCAGCCCCAGCATTTT.

The genes are TRBV4-1 and TRBJ2-3, with D possibly being TRBD2 (5 bases). CDR3 length: 15 residues. The V gene lost 1 base and the J gene lost 1 base, with 9 bases spanning the gap. CDR1 MGHRA and CDR2 YSYEKL come from the germline V gene. The CDR3: CASSQGGSGTDTQYF. The DNA for the CDR3 is TGCGCCAGCAGCCAAGGGGGTAGCGGCACAGATACGCAGTATTTT.

This sequence joins TRBV6-5 and TRBJ2-2; TRBD2 matches at 9 bases. The CDR3 consists of 16 residues. V was clipped by 0 bases and J by 2 bases; unmatched bases: 1. CDR1 and CDR2 (germline): MNHEY, SVGAGI. The CDR3 DNA reads TGTGCCAGCAGTTACTCGACTAGCGGCAACACCGGGGAGCTGTTTTTT. It codes for CASSYSTSGNTGELFF.

The rearrangement joins TRBV27 to TRBJ2-7; TRBD2 agrees at 9 bases. There are 15 residues in the CDR3. Germline-derived CDR1 and CDR2 are MNHEY and SMNVEV (reference sequence). V shed 3 bases and J 6 bases; nucleotides not matched to a gene: 9. CDR3 in amino acids: CASSFGLAQLREQYF. In nucleotides, the CDR3 is TGTGCCAGCAGTTTTGGACTAGCGCAACTACGCGAGCAGTACTTC.

This rearrangement joins TRBV19 to TRBJ1-2, with D perhaps TRBD1 (6 bases). This CDR3 is built from 14 residues. Germline CDR1 is LNHDA and CDR2 is SQIVND (reference sequence). The germline V and J ends were trimmed by 7 bases and 4 bases, with 16 bases remaining between them. The CDR3 sequence is CASTLGGGVYGYTF. The CDR3, as DNA: TGTGCCAGTACCCTAGGGGGGGGCGTCTATGGCTACACCTTC.

The chain has TRBV7-2 and TRBJ2-5, with D possibly matching TRBD1 (5 bases). The CDR3 runs to 14 residues. Germline assignment: CDR1 SGHTA and CDR2 FQGNSA. V shed 5 bases and J shed 5 bases, with 15 bases lying between them. The CDR3 DNA reads TGTGCCAGCAGCAAGGGGTATTCGTCGGAGACCCAGTACTTC. It codes for CASSKGYSSETQYF.

The rearrangement links TRBV27 to TRBJ1-2, with 9 bases matching TRBD1. Germline V gene data show CDR1 as MNHEY and CDR2 as SMNVEV (reference sequence). Trimming at V came to 4 bases and at J to 1 base, leaving 7 bases not matched to a gene. The CDR3 has 16 residues. The CDR3 nucleotides read TGTGCCAGCAGTTCCAAGACAGGGGGACTTAACTATGGCTACACCTTC. It is translated as CASSSKTGGLNYGYTF.

The rearrangement joins TRBV9 to TRBJ2-5; D might be TRBD2 (6 bases). Trimming took off 4 bases at V and 0 bases at J, with 7 bases between the two ends. Germline assignment: CDR1 SGDLS and CDR2 YYNGEE. CDR3 size: 13 residues. The CDR3: CASSWGDQETQYF. The DNA of the CDR3 is TGTGCCAGCAGCTGGGGGGACCAAGAGACCCAGTACTTC. Looking up the rest from reference TRBV9 and TRBJ2-5 gives the full variable domain: DSGVTQTPKHLITATGQRVTLRCSPRSGDLSVYWYQQSLDQGLQFLIQYYNGEERAKGNILERFSAQQFPDLHSELNLSSLELGDSALYFCASSWGDQETQYFGPGTRLLVL.

The rearrangement links TRBV23-1 to TRBJ2-2; TRBD1 aligns across 9 bases. TRBV23-1 is treated as an ORF (open reading frame) with a function not yet certain. The CDR3 is made up of 16 amino acids. The J segment lost 6 bases and the V segment lost 5 bases, leaving 10 bases of the junction unmatched. The CDR3 loop reads CASSKHRDRDSGELFF. CDR3 in DNA: TGCGCCAGCAGTAAGCACCGGGACAGGGATTCCGGGGAGCTGTTTTTT.

This clone was observed a single time. The chain uses TRBV14 and TRBJ2-7; unclear D gene. Per germline, CDR1 SGHDN and CDR2 FVKESK. Trimming stripped 1 base from V and 9 bases from J, with 10 bases between. This CDR3 has 12 residues. CDR3 in DNA: TGTGCCAGCAGCCAAGGAGTCTTGGTGCAGTACTTC. As protein: CASSQGVLVQYF.

The chain links TRBV6-2 or TRBV6-3 to TRBJ2-5, with 13 bases identical to TRBD2. This CDR3 has 17 residues. After removal of 4 bases from V and 5 bases from J, the junction contained 10 bases not matched to a gene. The germline V gene encodes CDR1 MNHEY and CDR2 SVGEGT. The CDR3 region is CASSFGLAGEATETQYF. The CDR3 DNA follows: TGTGCCAGCAGTTTCGGACTAGCGGGAGAGGCCACGGAGACCCAGTACTTC.

The rearrangement uses TRBV5-1 and TRBJ1-3; 7 nucleotides line up with TRBD1. In germline, CDR1 is SGHRS, CDR2 YFSETQ. This CDR3 has 15 residues. Unmatched junction bases numbered 8, after V lost 4 bases and J lost 4 bases. CDR3 bases: TGCGCCAGCAGCGCACAGGGGACCTCCGGAAACACCATATATTTT. It codes for CASSAQGTSGNTIYF.

This rearrangement joins TRBV2 to TRBJ1-1; TRBD1 aligns across 8 bases. Trimming removed 6 bases from V and 3 bases from J; junction bases left unmatched: 3. The CDR3 has 13 residues. Germline V CDR1 and CDR2: SNHLY, FYNNEI. CDR3 nucleotide sequence: TGTGCCAGCAGCCAGGGGGCTGACACTGAAGCTTTCTTT. Residues: CASSQGADTEAFF.

CDR3 DNA: TGTGCCATCAGCGCCCGGGAGGACAATGAGCAGTTCTTC. Protein sequence: CAISAREDNEQFF. This rearrangement joins TRBV10-3 to TRBJ2-1; TRBD2 matches at 7 bases. The germline CDR1 and CDR2 sequences are ENHRY and SYGVKD. V shed 6 bases, J shed 5 bases, and the junction held 4 bases outside the gene matches. The CDR3 is 13 residues long.

The genes are TRBV6-2 or TRBV6-3 and TRBJ2-3; D possibly matches TRBD1 or TRBD2 (5 bases each). V was clipped by 3 bases and J by 3 bases, with 13 bases between them. Germline V gene lookup returns CDR1 MNHEY and CDR2 SVGEGT. This CDR3 has 15 amino acids. The CDR3 DNA sequence: TGTGCCAGCAGTTATTGGGAGAGGGGAACAGATACGCAGTATTTT. This sequence encodes CASSYWERGTDTQYF.

The chain is built from TRBV7-2 and TRBJ2-5; 7 nucleotides line up with TRBD1. J gave up 4 bases and V 5 bases, and 16 bases lay outside the gene matches. The germline V gene encodes CDR1 SGHTA and CDR2 FQGNSA. The CDR3 sequence is 17 residues long. This chain's CDR3 is CASSPSPTARGIETQYF. The CDR3 bases are TGTGCCAGCAGCCCTAGTCCCACGGCCAGGGGGATAGAGACCCAGTACTTC. The full variable domain, rest sourced from reference TRBV7-2 and TRBJ2-5, is GAGVSQSPSNKVTEKGKDVELRCDPISGHTALYWYRQSLGQGLEFLIYFQGNSAPDKSGLPSDRFSAERTGGSVSTLTIQRTQQEDSAVYLCASSPSPTARGIETQYFGPGTRLLVL.

The chain links TRBV7-8 to TRBJ1-5; D remains unclear. The CDR3 is made up of 14 amino acids. The germline gives CDR1 SGHVS, CDR2 FQNEAQ. Trimming stripped 1 base from V and 5 bases from J, with 9 bases between. CDR3 sequence (DNA): TGTGCCAGCAGCTTAGGACTTGGGGATCAGCCCCAGCATTTT. The encoded protein is CASSLGLGDQPQHF.

The V and J genes are TRBV28 and TRBJ1-2, with TRBD1 as a possible D gene (5 bases). V lost 6 bases to trimming and J lost 2 bases, with 16 bases between them. The CDR3 runs 15 residues. In germline, CDR1 is MDHEN, CDR2 SYDVKM. The CDR3 loop is CASRKAGSGNYGYTF. The CDR3, as DNA: TGTGCCAGCAGGAAAGCCGGGTCAGGGAACTATGGCTACACCTTC.

V gene TRBV5-4 combines with J gene TRBJ2-7, with D unclear. The CDR3 extends over 13 amino acids. CDR1 is SGHNT, CDR2 YYREEE, per germline (reference sequence). Trimming removed 0 bases at V and 7 bases at J, with 11 bases between. CDR3 residues: CASSLGVLREQYF. DNA for the CDR3: TGTGCCAGCAGCTTGGGGGTTTTAAGGGAGCAGTACTTC.